The TCR beta chain under discussion was sequenced for a study of blood T cell repertoires in COVID-19. Study details: Acute-phase and convalescent COVID-19 samples originated in the United States, Italy and Spain. PBMCs, B-cell-depleted T cells, or T cells were the source of the cDNA or gDNA that made up the material.

CDR3 length equals 11 residues. Trimming took 5 bases from V and 10 from J; bases not matched to a gene: 6. The germline gives CDR1 SQVTM, CDR2 ANQGSEA. The data were produced by immunoSEQ multiplex PCR, yet TCRdb's version contains in-frame clones alone and is incomplete. This sample has about 150,000 clones, with approximately 81% found just once. Sample: peripheral blood. This clonotype originated in a woman aged 55-70 years with active or convalescent COVID-19. The V gene is TRBV29-1, the J gene TRBJ1-2, with 8 bases that match TRBD1. CDR3 residues: CSVRTGSTYTF. DNA for the CDR3: TGCAGCGTTCGGACAGGGAGTACCTACACCTTC.